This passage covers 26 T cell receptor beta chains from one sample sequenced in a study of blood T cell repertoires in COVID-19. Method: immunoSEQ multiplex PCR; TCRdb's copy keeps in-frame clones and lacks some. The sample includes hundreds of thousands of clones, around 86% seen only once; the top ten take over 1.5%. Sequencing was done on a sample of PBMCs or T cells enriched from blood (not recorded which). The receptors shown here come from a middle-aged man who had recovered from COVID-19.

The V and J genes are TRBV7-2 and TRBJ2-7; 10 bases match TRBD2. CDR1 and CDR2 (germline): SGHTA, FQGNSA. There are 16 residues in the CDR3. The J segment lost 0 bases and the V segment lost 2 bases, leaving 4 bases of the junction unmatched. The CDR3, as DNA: TGTGCCAGCAGCTTAATCCTAGCGGGGGTCTCCTACGAGCAGTACTTC. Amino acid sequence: CASSLILAGVSYEQYF.

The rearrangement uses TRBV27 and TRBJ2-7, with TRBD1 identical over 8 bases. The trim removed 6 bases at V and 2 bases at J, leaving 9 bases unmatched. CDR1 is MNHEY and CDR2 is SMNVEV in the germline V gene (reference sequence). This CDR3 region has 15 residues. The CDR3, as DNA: TGTGCCAGCAGGATAAGGACAGGGACAGCCTACGAGCAGTACTTC. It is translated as CASRIRTGTAYEQYF.

The CDR3 DNA reads as TGTGCCAGCAGGGAACAGGACTATAGCAATCAGCCCCAGCATTTT. Its protein is CASREQDYSNQPQHF. The chain has TRBV5-5 and TRBJ1-5; TRBD1 might be the D (5 bases). From germline, CDR1 is SGHKS and CDR2 YYEKEE (reference sequence). The V and J ends lost 5 bases and 0 bases respectively, with 12 bases between them. The CDR3 is 15 amino acids.

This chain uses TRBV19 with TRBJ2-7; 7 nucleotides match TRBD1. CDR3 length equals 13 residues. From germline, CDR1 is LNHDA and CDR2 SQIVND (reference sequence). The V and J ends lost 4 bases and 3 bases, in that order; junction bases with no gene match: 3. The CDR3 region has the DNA TGTGCCAGTAGTACAACAGGGGACTACGAGCAGTACTTC. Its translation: CASSTTGDYEQYF.

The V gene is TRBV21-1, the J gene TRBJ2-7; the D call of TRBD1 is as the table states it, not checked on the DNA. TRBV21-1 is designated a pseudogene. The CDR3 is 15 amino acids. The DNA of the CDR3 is TGTGCCAGCAGCAAATCCGACCCCGTCAGGTACGAGCAGTACTTC. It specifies CASSKSDPVRYEQYF.

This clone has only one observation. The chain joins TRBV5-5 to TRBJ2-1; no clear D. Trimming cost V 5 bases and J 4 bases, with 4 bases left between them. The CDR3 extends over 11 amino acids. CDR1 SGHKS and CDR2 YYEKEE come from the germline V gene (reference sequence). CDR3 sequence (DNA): TGTGCCAGCAGTCTGTACAATGAGCAGTTCTTC. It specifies CASSLYNEQFF. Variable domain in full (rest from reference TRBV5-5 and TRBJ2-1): DAGVTQSPTHLIKTRGQQVTLRCSPISGHKSVSWYQQVLGQGPQFIFQYYEKEERGRGNFPDRFSARQFPNYSSELNVNALLLGDSALYLCASSLYNEQFFGPGTRLTVL.

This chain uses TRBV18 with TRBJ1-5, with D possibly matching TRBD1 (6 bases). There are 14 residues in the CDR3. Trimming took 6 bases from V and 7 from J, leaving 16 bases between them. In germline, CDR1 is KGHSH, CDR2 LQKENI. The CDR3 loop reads CASSPGAGEQPQHF. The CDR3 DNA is TGTGCCAGCTCGCCAGGGGCAGGGGAACAGCCCCAGCATTTT. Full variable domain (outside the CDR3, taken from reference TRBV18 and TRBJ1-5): NAGVMQNPRHLVRRRGQEARLRCSPMKGHSHVYWYRQLPEEGLKFMVYLQKENIIDESGMPKERFSAEFPKEGPSILRIQQVVRGDSAAYFCASSPGAGEQPQHFGDGTRLSIL.

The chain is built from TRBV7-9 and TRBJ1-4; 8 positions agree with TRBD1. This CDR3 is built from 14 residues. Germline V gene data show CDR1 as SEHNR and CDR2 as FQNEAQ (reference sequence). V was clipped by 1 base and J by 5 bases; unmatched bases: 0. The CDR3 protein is CASSLGDRNEKLFF. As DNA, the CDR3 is TGTGCCAGCAGCTTAGGGGACAGGAATGAAAAACTGTTTTTT.

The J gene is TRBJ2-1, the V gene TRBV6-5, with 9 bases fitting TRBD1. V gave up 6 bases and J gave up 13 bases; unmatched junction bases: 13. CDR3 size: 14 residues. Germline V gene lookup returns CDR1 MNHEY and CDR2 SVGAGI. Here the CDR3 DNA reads TGTGCCAGCAGCCGGGACAGGGTGAGCAGCCCCCAGTTCTTC. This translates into CASSRDRVSSPQFF.

CDR3 sequence (DNA): TGTGCCATTTCCAGGCGGGTTGAAGCTTTCTTT. Translating gives CAISRRVEAFF. The J gene is TRBJ1-1, the V gene TRBV12-3 or TRBV12-4; no clear D. The CDR3 contains 11 residues. The V and J ends lost 10 bases and 7 bases respectively, with 13 bases between them.

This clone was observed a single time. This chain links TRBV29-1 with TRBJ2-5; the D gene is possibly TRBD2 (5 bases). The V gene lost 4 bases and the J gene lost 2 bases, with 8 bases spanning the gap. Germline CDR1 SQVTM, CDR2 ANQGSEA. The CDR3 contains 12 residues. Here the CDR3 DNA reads TGCAGCGTTGGAGGCGGGCAAGAGACCCAGTACTTC. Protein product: CSVGGGQETQYF.

The CDR3 loop is CASSQDRPSKAFF. The CDR3 bases are TGTGCCAGCAGCCAAGATCGTCCCAGTAAAGCTTTCTTT. This chain joins TRBV14 and TRBJ1-1, with D uncertain. Trimming took off 0 bases at V and 9 bases at J, with 11 bases between the two ends. Germline V gene lookup returns CDR1 SGHDN and CDR2 FVKESK. The CDR3 contains 13 residues.

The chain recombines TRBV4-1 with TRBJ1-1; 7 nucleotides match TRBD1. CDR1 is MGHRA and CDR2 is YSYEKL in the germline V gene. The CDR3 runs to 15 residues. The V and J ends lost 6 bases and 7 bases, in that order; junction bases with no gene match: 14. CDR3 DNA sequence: TGCGCCAGCAGTCTGCGGGCAGGGGGGCTAAATGAAGCTTTCTTT. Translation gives CASSLRAGGLNEAFF.

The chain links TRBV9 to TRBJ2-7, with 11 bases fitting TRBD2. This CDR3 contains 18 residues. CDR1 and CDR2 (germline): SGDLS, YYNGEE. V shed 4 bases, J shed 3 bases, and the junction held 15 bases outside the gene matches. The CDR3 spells CASSPLPTPGTSGYEQYF. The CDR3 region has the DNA TGTGCCAGCAGCCCCCTTCCTACCCCCGGGACTAGCGGCTACGAGCAGTACTTC.

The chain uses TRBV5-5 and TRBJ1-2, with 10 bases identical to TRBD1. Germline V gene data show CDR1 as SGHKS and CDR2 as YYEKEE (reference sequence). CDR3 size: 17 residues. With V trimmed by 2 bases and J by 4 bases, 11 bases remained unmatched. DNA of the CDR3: TGTGCCAGCAGCTTACAACCGGGACAGGGGATACCCTATGGCTACACCTTC. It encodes CASSLQPGQGIPYGYTF.

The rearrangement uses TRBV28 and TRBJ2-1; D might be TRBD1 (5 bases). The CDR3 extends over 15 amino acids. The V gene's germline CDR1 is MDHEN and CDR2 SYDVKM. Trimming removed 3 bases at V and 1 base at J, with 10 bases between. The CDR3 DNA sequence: TGTGCCAGCAGTTTTACAGGATTTTCCTACAATGAGCAGTTCTTC. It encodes CASSFTGFSYNEQFF.

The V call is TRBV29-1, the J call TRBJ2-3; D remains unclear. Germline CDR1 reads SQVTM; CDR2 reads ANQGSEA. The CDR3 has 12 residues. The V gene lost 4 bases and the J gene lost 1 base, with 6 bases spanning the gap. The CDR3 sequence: CSVGGGTDTQYF. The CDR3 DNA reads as TGCAGCGTTGGCGGAGGCACAGATACGCAGTATTTT.

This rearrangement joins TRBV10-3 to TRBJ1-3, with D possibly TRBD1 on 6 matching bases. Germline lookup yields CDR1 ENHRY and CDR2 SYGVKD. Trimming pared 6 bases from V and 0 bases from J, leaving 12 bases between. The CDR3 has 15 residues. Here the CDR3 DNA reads TGTGCCATCAGGTCGGACAGAGACTCTGGAAACACCATATATTTT. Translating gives CAIRSDRDSGNTIYF.

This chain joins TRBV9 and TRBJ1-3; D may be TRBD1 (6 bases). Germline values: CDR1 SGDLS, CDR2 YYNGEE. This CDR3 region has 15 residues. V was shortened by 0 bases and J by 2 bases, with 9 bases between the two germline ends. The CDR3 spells CASSVAGQTGNTIYF. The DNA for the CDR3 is TGTGCCAGCAGCGTAGCTGGACAGACTGGAAACACCATATATTTT.

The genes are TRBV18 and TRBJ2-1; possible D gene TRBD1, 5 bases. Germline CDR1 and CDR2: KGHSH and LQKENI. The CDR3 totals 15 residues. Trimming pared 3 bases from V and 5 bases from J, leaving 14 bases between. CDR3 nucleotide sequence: TGTGCCAGCTCACCTAATCGGAACAGGCACAATGAGCAGTTCTTC. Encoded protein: CASSPNRNRHNEQFF.

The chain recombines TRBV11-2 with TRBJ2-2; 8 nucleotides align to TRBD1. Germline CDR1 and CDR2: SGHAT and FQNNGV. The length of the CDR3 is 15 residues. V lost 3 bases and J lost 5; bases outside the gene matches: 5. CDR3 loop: CASSFTGGRTGELFF. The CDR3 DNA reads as TGTGCCAGCAGCTTTACAGGGGGTAGGACCGGGGAGCTGTTTTTT.

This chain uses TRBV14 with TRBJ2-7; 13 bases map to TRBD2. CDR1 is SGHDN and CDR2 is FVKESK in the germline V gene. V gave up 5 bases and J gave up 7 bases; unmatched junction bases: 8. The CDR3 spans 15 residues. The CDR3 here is CASSAGLAGVWEQYF. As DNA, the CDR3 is TGTGCCAGCAGCGCAGGACTAGCGGGGGTCTGGGAGCAGTACTTC.

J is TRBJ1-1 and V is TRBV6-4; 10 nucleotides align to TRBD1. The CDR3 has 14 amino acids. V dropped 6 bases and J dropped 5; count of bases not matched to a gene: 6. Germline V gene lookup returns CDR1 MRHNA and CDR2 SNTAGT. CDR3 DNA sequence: TGTGCCAGCAGACGGACAGGGGGTGAAACTGAAGCTTTCTTT. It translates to CASRRTGGETEAFF.

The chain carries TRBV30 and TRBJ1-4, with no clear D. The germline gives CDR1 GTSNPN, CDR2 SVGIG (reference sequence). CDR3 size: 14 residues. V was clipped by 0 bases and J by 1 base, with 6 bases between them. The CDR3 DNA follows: TGTGCCTGGAGTGTCGGTGGAACTAATGAAAAACTGTTTTTT. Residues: CAWSVGGTNEKLFF.

CDR3 in DNA: TGTGCCACCCAGGACTCTTACTATGGCTACACCTTC. Amino acid sequence: CATQDSYYGYTF. V is TRBV6-6 and J is TRBJ1-2; D is unresolved. The CDR3 is made up of 12 amino acids. Germline V gene lookup returns CDR1 MNHNY and CDR2 SVGAGI (reference sequence). Deletions cut 10 bases from V and 3 bases from J, with 12 bases between.

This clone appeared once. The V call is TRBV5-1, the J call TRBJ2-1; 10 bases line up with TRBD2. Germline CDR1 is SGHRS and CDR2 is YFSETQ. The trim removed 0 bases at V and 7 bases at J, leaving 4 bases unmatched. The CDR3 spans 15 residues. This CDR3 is CASSLGASGSNEQFF. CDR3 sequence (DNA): TGCGCCAGCAGCTTGGGCGCTAGCGGGAGTAATGAGCAGTTCTTC.